Each of the 16 T cell receptor beta chains below was sequenced from the same sample in a study of blood T cell repertoires in COVID-19. This table comes from immunoSEQ multiplex PCR, and its TCRdb copy is limited to in-frame clones, with some not included. This table holds 80,000 to 95,000 clones, approximately 86% found once. Sequenced input: peripheral blood. Receptors were obtained from a man aged 65 to 85 with acute or convalescent COVID-19.

The count of this clone is one. The rearrangement joins TRBV5-1 to TRBJ1-3, with a tentative D call TRBD1 (6 bases). Germline V gene sequence: CDR1 SGHRS, CDR2 YFSETQ. The CDR3 runs to 16 residues. V was trimmed by 3 bases and J by 4 bases, leaving 17 bases between them. CDR3 in DNA: TGCGCCAGCAGCTGGGCAACCGGGACACCCGGAAACACCATATATTTT. It encodes CASSWATGTPGNTIYF. The variable domain in full, completed from reference TRBV5-1 and TRBJ1-3, reads KAGVTQTPRYLIKTRGQQVTLSCSPISGHRSVSWYQQTPGQGLQFLFEYFSETQRNKGNFPGRFSGRQFSNSRSEMNVSTLELGDSALYLCASSWATGTPGNTIYFGEGSWLTVV.

This rearrangement joins TRBV15 to TRBJ1-6, with TRBD1 matching over 7 bases. In germline, CDR1 is LNHNV, CDR2 YYDKDF (reference sequence). The CDR3 has 14 residues. The trim removed 5 bases at V and 7 bases at J, leaving 5 bases unmatched. CDR3 sequence reads: CATSWTGSNSPLHF. As DNA, the CDR3 is TGTGCCACCAGCTGGACAGGTTCGAATTCACCCCTCCACTTT.

The DNA of the CDR3 is TGTGCCAGCAGTTTATGGACAGGGCACGTCATCTACGAGCAGTACTTC. Its translation is CASSLWTGHVIYEQYF. The rearrangement joins TRBV7-9 to TRBJ2-7; 8 nucleotides match TRBD1. The CDR3 loop spans 16 amino acids. The V and J ends lost 6 bases and 3 bases, in that order; junction bases with no gene match: 13. Per the germline V gene, CDR1 is SEHNR and CDR2 is FQNEAQ (reference sequence).

J is TRBJ2-1 and V is TRBV10-1, with 7 positions matching TRBD2. This CDR3 contains 14 residues. The ends lost 6 bases at V and 6 bases at J; junction bases unmatched: 8. Germline V gene sequence: CDR1 WNHNN, CDR2 SYGVQD (reference sequence). CDR3 sequence reads: CASRRTSLGNEQFF. CDR3 nucleotides: TGCGCCAGCAGGAGGACTAGTTTGGGCAATGAGCAGTTCTTC.

The V gene is TRBV2, the J gene TRBJ1-2, with a possible D match to TRBD1 (5 bases). The V gene lost 6 bases and the J gene lost 7 bases, with 15 bases spanning the gap. This CDR3 is built from 13 residues. CDR1 is SNHLY, CDR2 FYNNEI, per germline. The CDR3 loop reads CASSRGGSGGYTF. The CDR3 DNA is TGTGCCAGCAGCCGGGGGGGGTCTGGTGGCTACACCTTC.

The chain links TRBV25-1 to TRBJ1-1; D gene ambiguous. Per germline, CDR1 MGHDK and CDR2 SYGVNS. V shed 1 base and J shed 3 bases, with 12 bases lying between them. The CDR3 is 15 amino acids. The CDR3 region is CASSESGVGDTEAFF. CDR3 nucleotides: TGTGCCAGCAGTGAATCCGGGGTGGGCGACACTGAAGCTTTCTTT.

This clone was observed a handful of times. This same CDR3 is encoded by further DNA sequences in the sample. The chain couples TRBV5-1 to TRBJ2-1; D unresolved. The CDR3 consists of 12 residues. V lost 1 base, J lost 6 bases, and 5 bases lay in between. The germline CDR1 and CDR2 sequences are SGHRS and YFSETQ. The CDR3 is CASSLPSNEQFF. CDR3 coding DNA: TGCGCCAGCAGCTTGCCGAGCAATGAGCAGTTCTTC.

This sequence joins TRBV7-3 and TRBJ1-2, with 7 bases identical to TRBD1. This CDR3 has 15 residues. With V trimmed by 0 bases and J by 2 bases, 3 bases remained unmatched. Germline values: CDR1 SGHTA, CDR2 FQGTGA. CDR3 DNA: TGTGCCAGCAGCTTAACCCGGGACAGCAACTATGGCTACACCTTC. It codes for CASSLTRDSNYGYTF.

This sequence joins TRBV3-1 (or the pseudogene TRBV3-2) and TRBJ2-5, with D maybe TRBD2 (5 bases). Per the germline V gene, CDR1 is LGHDT and CDR2 is YNNKEL (reference sequence). The CDR3 sequence is 15 residues long. V was shortened by 4 bases and J by 5 bases, with 17 bases between the two germline ends. Here the CDR3 DNA reads TGTGCCAGCAGCCCCACCCGGGATGCGAGGGAGACCCAGTACTTC. It translates to CASSPTRDARETQYF.

The chain has TRBV7-2 and TRBJ2-4; tentative D call: TRBD2 (6 bases). The CDR3 spans 13 residues. V was shortened by 5 bases and J by 6 bases, with 11 bases between the two germline ends. Germline CDR1 SGHTA, CDR2 FQGNSA. The CDR3 region is CASSLTSPNIQYF. Here the CDR3 DNA reads TGTGCCAGCAGCCTTACTAGCCCAAACATTCAGTACTTC.

The rearrangement uses TRBV9 and TRBJ2-1; 9 bases are a match to TRBD2. CDR1 is SGDLS, CDR2 YYNGEE, per germline. This CDR3 spans 16 amino acids. With 4 bases clipped from V and 7 bases from J, the junction kept 12 bases outside the gene matches. CDR3 coding DNA: TGTGCCAGCAGCCCCCAACCTAGCGGGACCTTTAATGAGCAGTTCTTC. Protein product: CASSPQPSGTFNEQFF.

The genes are TRBV7-9 and TRBJ1-2; D may be TRBD1 (6 bases). This CDR3 is 12 amino acids long. Germline CDR1 is SEHNR and CDR2 is FQNEAQ (reference sequence). V shed 1 base and J shed 13 bases, with 13 bases lying between them. The chain's CDR3 is CASSLGDGTSTF. The CDR3 nucleotides read TGTGCCAGCAGCTTAGGGGACGGGACATCCACCTTC.

This chain joins TRBV11-2 and TRBJ2-4; no clear D gene. This CDR3 has 15 residues. Per germline, CDR1 SGHAT and CDR2 FQNNGV. V was cut by 1 base and J by 4 bases, with 11 bases left in between. The CDR3 here is CASSLGVVQKNIQYF. The CDR3 DNA follows: TGTGCCAGCAGCTTAGGGGTGGTACAGAAAAACATTCAGTACTTC.

The chain links TRBV5-1 to TRBJ1-1; possibly TRBD1 for D (6 bases). The CDR3 consists of 15 residues. Trimming cost V 3 bases and J 3 bases, with 15 bases left between them. Germline V CDR1 and CDR2: SGHRS, YFSETQ. CDR3 protein: CASSSSGESHTEAFF. The CDR3, as DNA: TGCGCCAGCAGCTCATCAGGGGAATCTCACACTGAAGCTTTCTTT.

The rearrangement links TRBV19 to TRBJ1-5, with D possibly being TRBD1 (6 bases). The CDR3 sequence is 14 residues long. Germline V lookup: CDR1 LNHDA, CDR2 SQIVND (reference sequence). V lost 4 bases and J 5 bases, leaving 12 bases between the germline ends. The chain's CDR3 is CASSTQGTDQPQHF. For the CDR3, the DNA is TGTGCCAGTAGTACACAGGGTACCGATCAGCCCCAGCATTTT.

The chain is built from TRBV7-9 and TRBJ1-1; 8 nucleotides agree with TRBD1. Germline lookup yields CDR1 SEHNR and CDR2 FQNEAQ (reference sequence). Trimming at V came to 5 bases and at J to 11 bases, leaving 4 bases not matched to a gene. The CDR3 contains 11 residues. The CDR3 spells CASSQDRAAFF. DNA for the CDR3: TGTGCCAGCAGCCAGGACAGGGCGGCTTTCTTT.